The 23 T cell receptor beta chains given below trace back to one sample, sequenced in a study of neoadjuvant anti-PD-1 for oral cavity cancer. Specified time point: after neoadjuvant nivolumab, at surgical resection. Sequenced by immunoSEQ multiplex PCR; TCRdb stores in-frame clones only, minus some. This table has more than 25,000 clones, approximately 80% appearing once. The source was PBMCs, collected after nivolumab (anti-PD-1) treatment. These receptors were collected from a person aged 40 to 85 with oral cavity squamous cell carcinoma.

The rearrangement uses TRBV13 and TRBJ2-3; D not resolved. Trimming removed 2 bases at V and 4 bases at J, with 10 bases between. This CDR3 contains 14 residues. Germline CDR1 is PRHDT and CDR2 is FYEKMQ (reference sequence). This CDR3 is CASSLRGLADTQYF. The DNA of the CDR3 is TGTGCCAGCAGCTTACGCGGTCTTGCAGATACGCAGTATTTT.

This clone was counted only a few times. The rearrangement uses TRBV2 and TRBJ2-3, with 7 bases identical to TRBD2. J lost 6 bases, V lost 0 bases, and 12 bases had no gene match. The CDR3 is 17 amino acids. CDR1 is SNHLY and CDR2 is FYNNEI in the germline V gene. The CDR3 is CASSEARSSGLMDTQYF. CDR3 coding DNA: TGTGCCAGCAGTGAAGCGCGTTCTAGCGGATTAATGGATACGCAGTATTTT.

This clone was found a few times. This rearrangement joins TRBV27 to TRBJ1-2; tentatively, D is TRBD1 (5 bases). This CDR3 comprises 16 residues. The V gene lost 5 bases and the J gene lost 4 bases, with 20 bases spanning the gap. Germline V gives CDR1 MNHEY, CDR2 SMNVEV (reference sequence). The CDR3 DNA reads as TGTGCCAGCAGTCCCGATCCGGGGCCTCAGGCCTATGGCTACACCTTC. Protein: CASSPDPGPQAYGYTF.

This sequence joins TRBV18 and TRBJ2-1; TRBD2 agrees at 9 bases. This CDR3 is built from 17 residues. In germline, CDR1 is KGHSH, CDR2 LQKENI. V dropped 2 bases and J dropped 2; count of bases not matched to a gene: 7. CDR3: CASSPLRGGLAYNEQFF. CDR3 DNA sequence: TGTGCCAGCTCACCATTGCGGGGGGGCCTCGCCTACAATGAGCAGTTCTTC.

This clone is a singleton in its sample. The chain joins TRBV18 to TRBJ1-3; no clear D gene. Germline V CDR1 and CDR2: KGHSH, LQKENI. V lost 6 bases, J lost 0 bases, and 18 bases lay in between. The CDR3 runs to 17 residues. The CDR3 here is CASSRSLEDFSGNTIYF. The CDR3 coding sequence is TGTGCCAGCTCTCGCTCGTTGGAAGATTTCTCTGGAAACACCATATATTTT. The full variable domain, completed using reference TRBV18 and TRBJ1-3, is NAGVMQNPRHLVRRRGQEARLRCSPMKGHSHVYWYRQLPEEGLKFMVYLQKENIIDESGMPKERFSAEFPKEGPSILRIQQVVRGDSAAYFCASSRSLEDFSGNTIYFGEGSWLTVV.

The chain uses TRBV18 and TRBJ1-1, with 9 bases identical to TRBD1. The CDR3 spans 13 residues. V was clipped by 3 bases and J by 8 bases; unmatched bases: 4. Looked up from germline, CDR1 is KGHSH and CDR2 is LQKENI. CDR3 loop: CASSPRDREEAFF. The CDR3 region has the DNA TGTGCCAGCTCACCCAGGGACAGGGAGGAAGCTTTCTTT.

The chain joins TRBV6-5 to TRBJ1-2; 7 bases line up with TRBD1. This CDR3 has 13 amino acids. The trim removed 4 bases at V and 3 bases at J, leaving 2 bases unmatched. The germline V gene has CDR1 MNHEY and CDR2 SVGAGI. Written as DNA, the CDR3 is TGTGCCAGCAGTTTTACAGGGGACTATGGCTACACCTTC. Amino acids: CASSFTGDYGYTF.

V and J are TRBV15 and TRBJ1-4; no definite D call. Germline V gene lookup returns CDR1 LNHNV and CDR2 YYDKDF (reference sequence). With 0 bases removed from V and 5 bases from J, the gap between germline ends came to 7 bases. The CDR3 contains 14 residues. This CDR3 is CATSRDQTNEKLFF. CDR3 DNA: TGTGCCACCAGCAGAGACCAGACGAATGAAAAACTGTTTTTT.

This chain uses TRBV5-1 with TRBJ2-3; D call uncertain. Germline V CDR1 and CDR2: SGHRS, YFSETQ. V lost 1 base and J 0 bases, leaving 6 bases between the germline ends. CDR3 size: 14 residues. The CDR3 loop reads CASSLPTSTDTQYF. CDR3 nucleotides: TGCGCCAGCAGCTTGCCCACTAGCACAGATACGCAGTATTTT. Full variable domain (remainder filled in from reference TRBV5-1 and TRBJ2-3): KAGVTQTPRYLIKTRGQQVTLSCSPISGHRSVSWYQQTPGQGLQFLFEYFSETQRNKGNFPGRFSGRQFSNSRSEMNVSTLELGDSALYLCASSLPTSTDTQYFGPGTRLTVL.

The V call is TRBV18, the J call TRBJ1-4; 8 bases line up with TRBD1. This CDR3 has 15 amino acids. The germline gives CDR1 KGHSH, CDR2 LQKENI. With 0 bases clipped from V and 7 bases from J, the junction kept 4 bases outside the gene matches. The CDR3 loop reads CASSPPNRGGEKLFF. In DNA, the CDR3 is TGTGCCAGCTCACCACCAAACAGGGGGGGTGAAAAACTGTTTTTT.

V gene TRBV5-6 combines with J gene TRBJ1-6; 8 bases are shared with TRBD1. This CDR3 region has 18 residues. Trimming at V came to 2 bases and at J to 5 bases, leaving 12 bases not matched to a gene. Per the germline V gene, CDR1 is SGHDT and CDR2 is YYEEEE. CDR3: CASSFPGGLFRDNSPLHF. The DNA for the CDR3 is TGTGCCAGCAGCTTCCCAGGGGGCCTTTTTCGAGATAATTCACCCCTCCACTTT.

In its sample, this clone was seen a few times. The chain is built from TRBV7-2 and TRBJ2-3, with no clear D. Germline V gene lookup returns CDR1 SGHTA and CDR2 FQGNSA. The CDR3 extends over 13 amino acids. The V and J ends lost 1 base and 9 bases respectively, with 11 bases between them. The CDR3 DNA reads TGTGCCAGCAGCTTAGAAGTGGTGGGGACGCAGTATTTT. As protein: CASSLEVVGTQYF. The full variable domain, with the rest looked up from reference TRBV7-2 and TRBJ2-3, is GAGVSQSPSNKVTEKGKDVELRCDPISGHTALYWYRQSLGQGLEFLIYFQGNSAPDKSGLPSDRFSAERTGGSVSTLTIQRTQQEDSAVYLCASSLEVVGTQYFGPGTRLTVL.

The chain is built from TRBV2 and TRBJ1-1; D is undetermined. Germline assignment: CDR1 SNHLY and CDR2 FYNNEI. This CDR3 has 16 residues. V was cut by 1 base and J by 1 base, with 13 bases left in between. This CDR3 is CASSEGGRVGNTEAFF. CDR3 nucleotide sequence: TGTGCCAGCAGTGAAGGCGGGAGAGTTGGGAACACTGAAGCTTTCTTT.

V gene TRBV30 combines with J gene TRBJ2-7; 8 nucleotides line up with TRBD1. The germline CDR1 and CDR2 sequences are GTSNPN and SVGIG (reference sequence). The CDR3 is 15 residues long. The J segment lost 7 bases and the V segment lost 3 bases, leaving 14 bases of the junction unmatched. This chain's CDR3 is CAWRTPGQVLSEQYF. The CDR3 DNA sequence: TGTGCCTGGAGGACTCCGGGACAGGTACTTTCGGAGCAGTACTTC.

The J gene is TRBJ1-2, the V gene TRBV5-4, with D uncertain. CDR1 SGHNT and CDR2 YYREEE come from the germline V gene (reference sequence). The CDR3 runs to 11 residues. The V gene lost 4 bases and the J gene lost 8 bases, with 9 bases spanning the gap. CDR3 sequence: CASSKDGGYTF. CDR3 DNA sequence: TGTGCCAGCAGCAAGGACGGGGGCTACACCTTC.

The rearrangement links TRBV15 to TRBJ2-7, with TRBD1 matching over 8 bases. The V gene's germline CDR1 is LNHNV and CDR2 YYDKDF (reference sequence). The CDR3 loop spans 15 amino acids. V shed 2 bases, J shed 2 bases, and the junction held 5 bases outside the gene matches. CDR3 protein: CATSRTPGGPYEQYF. CDR3 nucleotide sequence: TGTGCCACCAGCAGAACCCCAGGGGGCCCCTACGAGCAGTACTTC.

V usage is TRBV29-1 and J usage is TRBJ2-2; 8 bases fit TRBD2. CDR1 is SQVTM, CDR2 ANQGSEA, per germline. Germline trimming cut 7 bases from V and 4 bases from J; bases unmatched to any gene: 2. This CDR3 is built from 12 residues. Here the CDR3 DNA reads TGCAGCGGGGGACTAGTCACCGGGGAGCTGTTTTTT. Translation gives CSGGLVTGELFF.

The sample holds one count of this clone. The CDR3 nucleotides are TGTGCCCTGCGGCTCCCTGGAACCAATGAGCAGTTCTTC. This gives the protein CALRLPGTNEQFF. The chain combines TRBV30 with TRBJ2-1; D is uncertain. CDR1 and CDR2 from the germline V gene are GTSNPN and SVGIG (reference sequence). This CDR3 comprises 13 residues. V gave up 8 bases and J gave up 6 bases, with 17 bases separating them.

This clone was picked up a small number of times. The rearrangement uses TRBV6-6 and TRBJ1-3; possible D gene TRBD1, 6 bases. Trimming removed 0 bases at V and 3 bases at J, with 12 bases between. CDR1 MNHNY and CDR2 SVGAGI come from the germline V gene (reference sequence). This CDR3 has 16 amino acids. The CDR3 sequence is CASSYSQGTHGNTIYF. CDR3 DNA: TGTGCCAGCAGTTACTCCCAGGGGACGCATGGAAACACCATATATTTT.

The chain carries TRBV7-2 and TRBJ2-7; 7 nucleotides line up with TRBD1. The CDR3 length is 15 residues. Germline V gene data show CDR1 as SGHTA and CDR2 as FQGNSA. J gave up 1 base and V 4 bases, and 7 bases lay outside the gene matches. CDR3 sequence reads: CASSSAGTASYEQYF. DNA for the CDR3: TGTGCCAGCAGCTCAGCCGGGACAGCTTCCTACGAGCAGTACTTC.

The gene calls are TRBV6-5 and TRBJ2-2; D gene ambiguous. Germline V CDR1 and CDR2: MNHEY, SVGAGI. The CDR3 spans 13 residues. Trimming cost V 6 bases and J 7 bases, with 12 bases left between them. The CDR3 bases are TGTGCCAGCAGCCCCGGAAGCAGCGGGGAGCTGTTTTTT. It encodes CASSPGSSGELFF.

V usage is TRBV5-4 and J usage is TRBJ2-2; no clear D gene. Germline CDR1 reads SGHNT; CDR2 reads YYREEE (reference sequence). V lost 1 base and J 1 base, leaving 5 bases between the germline ends. This CDR3 comprises 14 residues. CDR3 DNA: TGTGCCAGCAGCTTGTACCGGAACACCGGGGAGCTGTTTTTT. Amino acid sequence: CASSLYRNTGELFF.

The genes are TRBV7-2 and TRBJ2-3, with no clear D. Germline loops: CDR1 SGHTA, CDR2 FQGNSA. The CDR3 extends over 15 amino acids. V dropped 2 bases and J dropped 2 bases, with 11 bases sitting between them. DNA of the CDR3: TGTGCCAGCAGCTTACTACGCCAGACCACAGATACGCAGTATTTT. Translating it yields CASSLLRQTTDTQYF.